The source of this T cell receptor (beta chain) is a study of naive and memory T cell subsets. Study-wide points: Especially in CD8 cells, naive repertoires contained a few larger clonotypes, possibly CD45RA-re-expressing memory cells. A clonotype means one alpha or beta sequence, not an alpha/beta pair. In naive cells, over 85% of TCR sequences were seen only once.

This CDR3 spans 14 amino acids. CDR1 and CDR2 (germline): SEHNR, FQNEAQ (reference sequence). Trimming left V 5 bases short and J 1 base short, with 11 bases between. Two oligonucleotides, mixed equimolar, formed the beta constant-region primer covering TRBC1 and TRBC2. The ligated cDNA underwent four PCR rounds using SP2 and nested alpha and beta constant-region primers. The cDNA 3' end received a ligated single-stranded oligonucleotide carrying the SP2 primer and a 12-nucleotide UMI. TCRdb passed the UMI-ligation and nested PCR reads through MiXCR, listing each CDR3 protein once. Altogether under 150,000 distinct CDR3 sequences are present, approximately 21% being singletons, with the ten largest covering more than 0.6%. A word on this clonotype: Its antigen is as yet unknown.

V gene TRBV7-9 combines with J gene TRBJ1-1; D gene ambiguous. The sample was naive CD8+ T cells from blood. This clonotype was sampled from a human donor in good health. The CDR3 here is CASSPHPSNTEAFF. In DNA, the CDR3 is TGTGCCAGCAGCCCACACCCGTCGAACACTGAAGCTTTCTTT.